A single sample is the source of the 29 T cell receptor beta chains below, sequenced in a study of blood T cell repertoires in COVID-19. Profiling relied on immunoSEQ multiplex PCR, and the TCRdb table lists in-frame clones only, not all of them. The sample lists roughly 260,000 clones, 80% to 90% occurring once. The sequencing sample was made of peripheral blood. The receptors come from a woman aged 40 to 49 with acute or convalescent COVID-19.

The rearrangement uses TRBV7-8 and TRBJ1-3; perhaps TRBD1 as D (5 bases). There are 15 residues in the CDR3. Trimming cost V 2 bases and J 1 base, with 9 bases left between them. Germline CDR1 is SGHVS and CDR2 is FQNEAQ. Written as DNA, the CDR3 is TGTGCCAGCAGCTTAACAACAGGTTCTGGAAACACCATATATTTT. Protein product: CASSLTTGSGNTIYF.

The chain uses TRBV19 and TRBJ1-2, with D perhaps matching TRBD1 (6 bases). Trimming pared 3 bases from V and 4 bases from J, leaving 12 bases between. Germline-derived CDR1 and CDR2 are LNHDA and SQIVND (reference sequence). This CDR3 has 14 amino acids. The CDR3, as DNA: TGTGCCAGTAGTATTCCAGGGGCAGCCTATGGCTACACCTTC. Protein: CASSIPGAAYGYTF.

The sample holds a few counts of this clone. This chain uses TRBV29-1 with TRBJ1-1; 7 nucleotides match TRBD1. Germline assignment: CDR1 SQVTM and CDR2 ANQGSEA. CDR3 length: 13 residues. After removal of 3 bases from V and 5 bases from J, the junction contained 6 bases not matched to a gene. In DNA, the CDR3 is TGCAGCGTTGAGGAATTGACAGGGACTGAAGCTTTCTTT. Translating it yields CSVEELTGTEAFF. The full variable domain, in which reference TRBV29-1 and TRBJ1-1 provide the parts outside the CDR3, is SAVISQKPSRDICQRGTSLTIQCQVDSQVTMMFWYRQQPGQSLTLIATANQGSEATYESGFVIDKFPISRPNLTFSTLTVSNMSPEDSSIYLCSVEELTGTEAFFGQGTRLTVV.

This sequence joins TRBV5-1 and TRBJ1-4, with 9 bases identical to TRBD1. After removal of 4 bases from V and 1 base from J, the junction contained 2 bases not matched to a gene. This CDR3 has 15 amino acids. Germline CDR1 is SGHRS and CDR2 is YFSETQ. The CDR3 DNA follows: TGCGCCAGCAGCCTGGACAGGGGAACTAATGAAAAACTGTTTTTT. Translation: CASSLDRGTNEKLFF.

V and J are TRBV6-5 and TRBJ1-1, with unresolved D. The ends were cut back, 6 bases at V and 4 bases at J, with 15 bases in the middle. The CDR3 loop spans 14 amino acids. Germline V gene lookup returns CDR1 MNHEY and CDR2 SVGAGI. CDR3 region: CASRGQREGTEAFF. CDR3 DNA: TGTGCCAGCAGGGGCCAGAGGGAGGGCACTGAAGCTTTCTTT.

The chain carries TRBV19 and TRBJ1-1; 9 bases match TRBD1. CDR1 and CDR2 (germline): LNHDA, SQIVND (reference sequence). This CDR3 has 15 residues. Trimming at V came to 3 bases and at J to 4 bases, leaving 6 bases not matched to a gene. The CDR3 region has the DNA TGTGCCAGTAGTATGTATCCGGGACAGGGCACTGAAGCTTTCTTT. Translation: CASSMYPGQGTEAFF.

This chain uses TRBV10-3 with TRBJ2-5; TRBD1 aligns across 9 bases. The CDR3 runs to 13 residues. Per germline, CDR1 ENHRY and CDR2 SYGVKD. After removal of 10 bases from V and 2 bases from J, the junction contained 5 bases not matched to a gene. The DNA of the CDR3 is TGTGCCAGCACCGACAGGGGGCAAGAGACCCAGTACTTC. Residues: CASTDRGQETQYF.

The chain couples TRBV12-2 to TRBJ2-7; the table assigns TRBD1, which was not confirmed against the DNA. TRBV12-2 is designated a pseudogene. This CDR3 spans 18 amino acids. CDR3 amino acids: CASRLRPGTGLPTYEQYV. The CDR3 DNA follows: TGTGCAAGTCGCCTGCGTCCCGGGACAGGCCTACCAACCTACGAGCAGTACGTC.

This chain links TRBV7-2 with TRBJ1-2; 9 positions agree with TRBD1. Germline lookup yields CDR1 SGHTA and CDR2 FQGNSA. The CDR3 consists of 15 residues. Germline trimming cut 3 bases from V and 7 bases from J; bases unmatched to any gene: 9. CDR3 DNA: TGTGCCAGCAGCTTTCCGACAGGGGGTTTAGGTGGCTACACCTTC. Translating it yields CASSFPTGGLGGYTF.

This rearrangement joins TRBV19 to TRBJ1-2, with 8 bases that match TRBD1. V was pared by 3 bases and J by 6 bases, with 3 bases of the junction left unmatched. CDR1 and CDR2 (germline): LNHDA, SQIVND (reference sequence). The CDR3 length is 13 residues. CDR3 sequence reads: CASSIRQGHGYTF. The CDR3, as DNA: TGTGCCAGTAGTATTCGACAGGGGCATGGCTACACCTTC.

V gene TRBV6-5 combines with J gene TRBJ2-1, with D tentatively TRBD1 (8 bases). The CDR3 extends over 15 amino acids. V gave up 0 bases and J gave up 12 bases, with 18 bases separating them. Germline CDR1 reads MNHEY; CDR2 reads SVGAGI. The CDR3 region has the DNA TGTGCCAGCAGTTACTCGGTTCAAGCGGGGACAGGGCAGTTCTTC. This translates into CASSYSVQAGTGQFF.

The V gene is TRBV18, the J gene TRBJ1-1; 8 bases are a match to TRBD1. The CDR3 has 15 amino acids. Unmatched junction bases numbered 6, after V lost 5 bases and J lost 1 base. Germline lookup yields CDR1 KGHSH and CDR2 LQKENI. CDR3: CASSKTGTGNTEAFF. CDR3 DNA: TGTGCCAGCTCAAAGACAGGGACAGGGAACACTGAAGCTTTCTTT.

This chain joins TRBV11-2 and TRBJ2-7, with D possibly matching TRBD2 (5 bases). CDR3 length equals 11 residues. V dropped 1 base and J dropped 7 bases, with 5 bases sitting between them. Germline V gives CDR1 SGHAT, CDR2 FQNNGV. For the CDR3, the DNA is TGTGCCAGCAGCTTAGGGGAGGAGCAGTACGTC. Amino acids: CASSLGEEQYV.

The chain recombines TRBV27 with TRBJ2-1; 15 bases align to TRBD2. The CDR3 is made up of 16 amino acids. With V trimmed by 6 bases and J by 6 bases, 6 bases remained unmatched. The germline V gene encodes CDR1 MNHEY and CDR2 SMNVEV (reference sequence). The CDR3 loop is CASRRTSGGAVNEQFF. In nucleotides, the CDR3 is TGTGCCAGCAGGCGGACTAGCGGGGGGGCAGTCAATGAGCAGTTCTTC.

The J gene is TRBJ2-3, the V gene TRBV4-1, with TRBD2 matching over 13 bases. CDR3 size: 16 residues. The germline V gene has CDR1 MGHRA and CDR2 YSYEKL. V lost 4 bases, J lost 4 bases, and 5 bases stayed unmatched. CDR3 sequence: CASSPKLAGGADTQYF. The CDR3 region has the DNA TGCGCCAGCAGCCCGAAACTAGCGGGGGGGGCAGATACGCAGTATTTT.

This chain links TRBV12-3 or TRBV12-4 with TRBJ1-2, with TRBD1 identical over 7 bases. Germline trimming cut 2 bases from V and 6 bases from J; bases unmatched to any gene: 3. This CDR3 spans 13 amino acids. CDR3 sequence reads: CASSLTTGNGYTF. CDR3 in DNA: TGTGCCAGCAGTTTAACGACAGGGAATGGCTACACCTTC.

The V and J genes are TRBV2 and TRBJ2-2; 7 bases agree with TRBD2. Unmatched junction bases numbered 4, after V lost 2 bases and J lost 4 bases. Germline V gene data show CDR1 as SNHLY and CDR2 as FYNNEI. CDR3 length: 15 residues. The CDR3 DNA reads as TGTGCCAGCAGTGAACGACTAGCTGTCACCGGGGAGCTGTTTTTT. Protein: CASSERLAVTGELFF.

The J gene is TRBJ1-1, the V gene TRBV10-3; TRBD1 matches at 7 bases. The germline V gene has CDR1 ENHRY and CDR2 SYGVKD. Germline trimming cut 5 bases from V and 5 bases from J; bases unmatched to any gene: 5. The CDR3 runs 13 residues. The DNA of the CDR3 is TGTGCCATCAGTATGACAGGGCAAACTGAAGCTTTCTTT. Protein product: CAISMTGQTEAFF.

The chain recombines TRBV19 with TRBJ2-3; 10 bases map to TRBD2. The trim removed 4 bases at V and 4 bases at J, leaving 8 bases unmatched. CDR1 is LNHDA and CDR2 is SQIVND in the germline V gene (reference sequence). The CDR3 contains 16 residues. CDR3 residues: CASSSPQRGGADTQYF. The DNA for the CDR3 is TGTGCCAGTAGTAGCCCTCAGCGGGGGGGGGCAGATACGCAGTATTTT.

CDR3 protein: CASGTSSNNEQFF. CDR3 sequence (DNA): TGTGCCTCCGGGACATCTTCAAACAATGAGCAGTTCTTC. J is TRBJ2-1 and V is TRBV10-3, with D perhaps matching TRBD1 (6 bases). This CDR3 is 13 amino acids long. Germline lookup yields CDR1 ENHRY and CDR2 SYGVKD. Trimming stripped 11 bases from V and 5 bases from J, with 16 bases between.

The rearrangement links TRBV11-2 to TRBJ1-3; 8 nucleotides align to TRBD1. The CDR3 is 15 residues long. Germline CDR1 is SGHAT and CDR2 is FQNNGV. V lost 1 base to trimming and J lost 5 bases; unmatched junction nucleotides: 4. Here the CDR3 DNA reads TGTGCCAGCAGCTTAGGACAGGGGCGGAGAAACACCATATATTTT. As protein: CASSLGQGRRNTIYF.

The genes are TRBV30 and TRBJ1-1; perhaps TRBD1 as D (6 bases). V dropped 2 bases and J dropped 5 bases, with 12 bases sitting between them. Per germline, CDR1 GTSNPN and CDR2 SVGIG (reference sequence). The CDR3 covers 13 residues. The CDR3 region is CAWSRRGGTEAFF. Here the CDR3 DNA reads TGTGCCTGGAGTCGGAGGGGGGGAACTGAAGCTTTCTTT. Combining the CDR3 with reference TRBV30 and TRBJ1-1 gives the whole variable domain SQTIHQWPATLVQPVGSPLSLECTVEGTSNPNLYWYRQAAGRGLQLLFYSVGIGQISSEVPQNLSASRPQDRQFILSSKKLLLSDSGFYLCAWSRRGGTEAFFGQGTRLTVV.

V is TRBV20-1 and J is TRBJ2-7; tentative D call: TRBD1 (6 bases). Germline CDR1 is DFQATT and CDR2 is SNEGSKA (reference sequence). The V end was cut by 6 bases, the J end by 3 bases, with 9 bases between. The CDR3 is made up of 11 amino acids. This CDR3 reads CSAVQGYEQYV. Written as DNA, the CDR3 is TGCAGTGCCGTACAGGGCTACGAGCAGTACGTC.

For this clone: Other DNA sequences in this specimen translate into the identical CDR3. Here the CDR3 DNA reads TGTGCCAGCTCACCCCAGGGGAACACTGAAGCTTTCTTT. Protein: CASSPQGNTEAFF. The rearrangement joins TRBV18 to TRBJ1-1, with D tentatively TRBD1 (5 bases). Germline values: CDR1 KGHSH, CDR2 LQKENI. The CDR3 loop spans 13 amino acids. Trimming pared 3 bases from V and 1 base from J, leaving 6 bases between.

The rearrangement links TRBV7-9 to TRBJ2-1, with 11 bases lining up with TRBD1. CDR1 and CDR2 from the germline V gene are SEHNR and FQNEAQ (reference sequence). V was clipped by 5 bases and J by 4 bases; unmatched bases: 13. This CDR3 is built from 18 residues. The CDR3 DNA follows: TGTGCCAGCAGCATCCGGGACAGGGGGGAATCAACGTACAATGAGCAGTTCTTC. Its protein is CASSIRDRGESTYNEQFF.

The V and J genes are TRBV19 and TRBJ2-2; D is uncertain. CDR1 is LNHDA, CDR2 SQIVND, per germline (reference sequence). V lost 1 base and J 5 bases, leaving 14 bases between the germline ends. This CDR3 has 16 amino acids. The CDR3 region is CASSIVGEGQTGELFF. CDR3 sequence (DNA): TGTGCCAGTAGTATAGTGGGCGAAGGTCAAACCGGGGAGCTGTTTTTT.

The chain uses TRBV3-1 (or the pseudogene TRBV3-2) and TRBJ1-2; 8 positions agree with TRBD1. Germline-derived CDR1 and CDR2 are LGHDT and YNNKEL (reference sequence). V trimming: 4 bases; J trimming: 6 bases; junction bases outside the gene matches: 13. This CDR3 has 16 amino acids. The chain's CDR3 is CASSPGQGGSLDGYTF. The CDR3 nucleotides are TGTGCCAGCAGCCCCGGACAGGGTGGGTCTCTAGATGGCTACACCTTC.

The J gene is TRBJ1-5, the V gene TRBV2; D gene uncertain. The CDR3 sequence is 15 residues long. Trimming stripped 2 bases from V and 4 bases from J, with 12 bases between. Germline loops: CDR1 SNHLY, CDR2 FYNNEI. CDR3 DNA sequence: TGTGCCAGCAGTGAACGGAGGACCGGGAATCAGCCCCAGCATTTT. Its translation: CASSERRTGNQPQHF.

The chain recombines TRBV9 with TRBJ2-1; TRBD2 matches 14 bases. V trimming: 0 bases; J trimming: 4 bases; junction bases outside the gene matches: 3. The CDR3 consists of 17 residues. Per the germline V gene, CDR1 is SGDLS and CDR2 is YYNGEE. The CDR3 nucleotides are TGTGCCAGCAGCGTAGGACTAGCGGGGGGGCCATACAATGAGCAGTTCTTC. This codes for CASSVGLAGGPYNEQFF.